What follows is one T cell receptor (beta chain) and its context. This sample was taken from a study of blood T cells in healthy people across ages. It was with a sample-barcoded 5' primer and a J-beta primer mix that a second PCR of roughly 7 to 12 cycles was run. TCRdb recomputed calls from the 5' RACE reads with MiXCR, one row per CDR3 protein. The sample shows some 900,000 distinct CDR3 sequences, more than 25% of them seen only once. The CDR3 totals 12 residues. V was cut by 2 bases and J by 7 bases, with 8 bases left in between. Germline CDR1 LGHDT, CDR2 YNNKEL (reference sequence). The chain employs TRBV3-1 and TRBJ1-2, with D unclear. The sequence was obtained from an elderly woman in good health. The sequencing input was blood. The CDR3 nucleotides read TGTGCCAGCAGCCAAACTCAAGGTGGCTACACCTTC. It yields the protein CASSQTQGGYTF. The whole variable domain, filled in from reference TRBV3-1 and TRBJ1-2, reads DTAVSQTPKYLVTQMGNDKSIKCEQNLGHDTMYWYKQDSKKFLKIMFSYNNKELIINETVPNRFSPKSPDKAHLNLHINSLELGDSAVYFCASSQTQGGYTFGSGTRLTVV.